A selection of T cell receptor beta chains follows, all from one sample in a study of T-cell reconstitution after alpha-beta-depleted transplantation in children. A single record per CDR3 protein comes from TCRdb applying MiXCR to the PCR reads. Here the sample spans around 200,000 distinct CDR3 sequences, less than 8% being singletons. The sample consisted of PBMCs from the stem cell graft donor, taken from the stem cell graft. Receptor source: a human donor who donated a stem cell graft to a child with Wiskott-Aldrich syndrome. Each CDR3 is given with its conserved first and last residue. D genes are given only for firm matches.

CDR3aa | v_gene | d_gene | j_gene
CASSKDRTNTEAFF | TRBV4-3 | . | TRBJ1-1
CASIVGTGYGEQFF | TRBV5-1 | . | TRBJ2-1
CSARATGREIYEQYF | TRBV20-1 | . | TRBJ2-7
CSAQGIGAEAFF | TRBV20-1 | . | TRBJ1-1
CASSDRTGNTEAFF | TRBV7-2 | TRBD1 | TRBJ1-1
CASSVAGRVAKNIQYF | TRBV27 | TRBD2 | TRBJ2-4
CASSQGPGRGTYNEQFF | TRBV3-1 | TRBD2 | TRBJ2-1
CAWSGASGSSGANVLTF | TRBV30 | TRBD2 | TRBJ2-6
CASTPLNTLYGYTF | TRBV12-3/TRBV12-4 | . | TRBJ1-2
CASSLRPGNTIYF | TRBV12-3/TRBV12-4 | . | TRBJ1-3
CSVVPTSGYYEQFF | TRBV29-1 | TRBD2 | TRBJ2-1
CSVVEGPSYGYTF | TRBV29-1 | . | TRBJ1-2
CASRPKEGSGFDIQYF | TRBV2 | . | TRBJ2-4
CASSEQLAGGPGDTQYF | TRBV5-5 | TRBD2 | TRBJ2-3
CASSFTGPDFTGELFF | TRBV7-9 | . | TRBJ2-2
CASRLRGETYNEQFF | TRBV12-3/TRBV12-4 | . | TRBJ2-1
CSASLLRGSSEQYF | TRBV20-1 | . | TRBJ2-7
CASSLTGDSNQPQHF | TRBV7-6 | . | TRBJ1-5
CASSAGQKETQYF | TRBV11-3 | . | TRBJ2-5
CASSLDAGGNSPLHF | TRBV5-1 | . | TRBJ1-6
CASSERGLGETQYF | TRBV25-1 | . | TRBJ2-5
CAIGRQKDRGFGYEQYF | TRBV10-3 | TRBD1 | TRBJ2-7
CATSDLTEQFF | TRBV24-1 | . | TRBJ2-1
CASSSSRGPYEQYF | TRBV27 | TRBD1 | TRBJ2-7
CASSPISTGHHTDTQYF | TRBV6-1 | . | TRBJ2-3
CAWGDGTSTDTQYF | TRBV30 | . | TRBJ2-3
CASSLYPTSGADTQYF | TRBV5-1 | TRBD2 | TRBJ2-3
CASSLGTGDSPLHF | TRBV5-1 | TRBD1 | TRBJ1-6
CASSLADRGEAFF | TRBV11-2 | TRBD1 | TRBJ1-1
CASSLTSGFTDTQYF | TRBV28 | . | TRBJ2-3
CASSPGTRTYEQYF | TRBV5-1 | . | TRBJ2-7
CASSRDRVAEAFF | TRBV3-1 | TRBD1 | TRBJ1-1
CASSLRDQGPSTEAFF | TRBV7-2 | . | TRBJ1-1
CSAEGQGVGTFF | TRBV20-1 | TRBD1 | TRBJ1-1
CASSRGQEASYEQYF | TRBV11-2 | . | TRBJ2-7
CASSSGLYGYTF | TRBV12-3/TRBV12-4 | . | TRBJ1-2
CASSDIGRLLTDTQYF | TRBV25-1 | . | TRBJ2-3
CASSYTGTIGETQYF | TRBV6-2/TRBV6-3 | TRBD2 | TRBJ2-5
CASSLDRTLGEQFF | TRBV2 | TRBD1 | TRBJ2-1
CASSQASVRAEETQYF | TRBV6-1 | . | TRBJ2-5
CASSPGGAEQYF | TRBV9 | TRBD1 | TRBJ2-7
CASDFSGANVLTF | TRBV12-3/TRBV12-4 | . | TRBJ2-6
CASRPRGGVYEQYF | TRBV2 | . | TRBJ2-7
CSASPTSGGITHTQYF | TRBV20-1 | TRBD2 | TRBJ2-3
CASREVGGDMAGELFF | TRBV7-2 | . | TRBJ2-2
CASSLRRLADSTDTQYF | TRBV5-1 | . | TRBJ2-3
CASSLVMEVGTSGRRLYDNEQFF | TRBV11-3 | TRBD2 | TRBJ2-1
CASSIRDQITEAFF | TRBV5-1 | . | TRBJ1-1
CSADDRVTDTQYF | TRBV20-1 | TRBD1 | TRBJ2-3
CASSLDTPYQETQYF | TRBV12-3/TRBV12-4 | . | TRBJ2-5
CSVPLGGRGVGELFF | TRBV29-1 | TRBD2 | TRBJ2-2
CASSHRGFQETQYF | TRBV11-2 | . | TRBJ2-5
CASSFPQRIMNTEAFF | TRBV6-5 | . | TRBJ1-1
CASSLLRYEQYF | TRBV12-3/TRBV12-4 | . | TRBJ2-7
CASSHGGGEKLFF | TRBV3-1 | . | TRBJ1-4